Each of the 27 T cell receptor beta chains below was sequenced from the same sample in a study of blood T cell repertoires in COVID-19. The repertoire was sequenced with immunoSEQ multiplex PCR; TCRdb's copy has only in-frame clones and lacks some. The sample holds 300,000 to 350,000 clones, about 90% seen once. Specimen: PBMCs or T cells enriched from blood (not recorded which). The receptor set was obtained from a woman in her thirties who had been exposed to COVID-19.

The chain carries TRBV27 and TRBJ2-7, with 9 bases that match TRBD1. The CDR3 consists of 15 residues. The germline V gene has CDR1 MNHEY and CDR2 SMNVEV (reference sequence). The V segment lost 6 bases and the J segment 0 bases; nucleotides outside the gene matches: 6. CDR3 residues: CASRATGGSSYEQYF. The CDR3, as DNA: TGTGCCAGCAGGGCGACAGGGGGGAGCTCCTACGAGCAGTACTTC.

V usage is TRBV29-1 and J usage is TRBJ2-1; TRBD2 agrees at 7 bases. V was pared by 3 bases and J by 3 bases, with 5 bases of the junction left unmatched. Germline loops: CDR1 SQVTM, CDR2 ANQGSEA. The CDR3 runs to 14 residues. CDR3 in amino acids: CSVDNLAVYNEQFF. The CDR3 DNA sequence: TGCAGCGTTGATAATCTAGCGGTCTACAATGAGCAGTTCTTC.

The chain couples TRBV28 to TRBJ1-5, with 8 nucleotides matching TRBD1. V dropped 3 bases and J dropped 4; count of bases not matched to a gene: 11. Germline loops: CDR1 MDHEN, CDR2 SYDVKM. This CDR3 is 17 amino acids long. The CDR3 nucleotides are TGTGCCAGCAGTTTGTCTCGAGCCCGGGACAGGAATCAGCCCCAGCATTTT. This sequence encodes CASSLSRARDRNQPQHF.

The genes are TRBV28 and TRBJ1-6; TRBD1 might be the D (5 bases). Between the trimmed V and J ends, which lost 3 bases and 10 bases, there was a span of 10 bases. The CDR3 consists of 13 residues. The germline V gene encodes CDR1 MDHEN and CDR2 SYDVKM. CDR3 bases: TGTGCCAGCAGTTTTCTCCAGGGCTCACCCCTCCACTTT. Amino acid sequence: CASSFLQGSPLHF.

The J gene is TRBJ2-5, the V gene TRBV5-1, with TRBD2 identical over 10 bases. V lost 0 bases to trimming and J lost 0 bases; unmatched junction nucleotides: 2. The CDR3 loop spans 16 amino acids. Germline CDR1 and CDR2: SGHRS and YFSETQ. CDR3 protein: CASSLGTSGNQETQYF. The CDR3 DNA sequence: TGCGCCAGCAGCTTGGGGACTAGCGGAAACCAAGAGACCCAGTACTTC.

This chain connects TRBV28 to TRBJ2-6; D might be TRBD1 (6 bases). The germline gives CDR1 MDHEN, CDR2 SYDVKM. CDR3 length equals 17 residues. V was pared by 6 bases and J by 2 bases, with 17 bases between. The CDR3 protein is CASRQQQGRTGANVLTF. CDR3 in DNA: TGTGCCAGCAGGCAACAACAGGGACGGACTGGGGCCAACGTCCTGACTTTC. The complete variable domain, with remaining parts taken from reference TRBV28 and TRBJ2-6, reads DVKVTQSSRYLVKRTGEKVFLECVQDMDHENMFWYRQDPGLGLRLIYFSYDVKMKEKGDIPEGYSVSREKKERFSLILESASTNQTSMYLCASRQQQGRTGANVLTFGAGSRLTVL.

This clone occurred many times. This chain links TRBV6-1 with TRBJ1-5, with TRBD1 matching 9 bases. Trimming removed 0 bases from V and 6 bases from J; junction bases left unmatched: 6. This CDR3 is built from 16 residues. CDR1 is MNHNS and CDR2 is SASEGT in the germline V gene. CDR3 region: CASSEAPGQGSQPQHF. The DNA for the CDR3 is TGTGCCAGCAGTGAAGCGCCGGGACAGGGTTCTCAGCCCCAGCATTTT.

The chain links TRBV5-1 to TRBJ2-2; 7 nucleotides match TRBD1. The trim removed 4 bases at V and 0 bases at J, leaving 3 bases unmatched. Germline CDR1 reads SGHRS; CDR2 reads YFSETQ. This CDR3 is 15 amino acids long. The CDR3 nucleotides are TGCGCCAGCAGCCCAGGACAGGCGAACACCGGGGAGCTGTTTTTT. Protein sequence: CASSPGQANTGELFF.

This clone was observed a single time. The chain carries TRBV28 and TRBJ1-2; 8 bases line up with TRBD1. J lost 8 bases, V lost 6 bases, and 8 bases had no gene match. Germline CDR1 and CDR2: MDHEN and SYDVKM. CDR3 length: 13 residues. The CDR3 sequence is CASSLRTGWGYTF. Written as DNA, the CDR3 is TGTGCCAGCAGCTTAAGGACAGGGTGGGGCTACACCTTC.

The chain employs TRBV23-1 and TRBJ2-2, with 7 nucleotides matching TRBD1. TRBV23-1 is an open reading frame whose function is uncertain. The V gene end was trimmed by 4 bases and the J gene end by 3 bases; junction bases not matched to a gene: 17. The CDR3 runs to 19 residues. The CDR3 region has the DNA TGCGCCAGCAGTCCTCCGGGGACAGAGCCCGGCTACGACACCGGGGAGCTGTTTTTT. Encoded protein: CASSPPGTEPGYDTGELFF.

The rearrangement uses TRBV10-1 and TRBJ2-7; 11 nucleotides line up with TRBD2. Gene TRBJ2-5 matches the end of the DNA better, so the J call may be wrong. The CDR3 contains 14 residues. Germline V gene data show CDR1 as WNHNN and CDR2 as SYGVQD (reference sequence). Written as DNA, the CDR3 is TGCGCCAGCAGTGATGCCGGGACTAGCGGGACCCAGTACTTC. It translates to CASSDAGTSGTQYF.

The chain couples TRBV4-2 to TRBJ2-7; 9 positions agree with TRBD2. The germline gives CDR1 LGHNA, CDR2 YNFKEQ. This CDR3 comprises 17 residues. After removal of 0 bases from V and 2 bases from J, the junction contained 8 bases not matched to a gene. The CDR3 loop is CASSQDSPSGGPYEQYF. CDR3 nucleotides: TGTGCCAGCAGCCAAGACAGTCCCAGCGGGGGGCCCTACGAGCAGTACTTC.

The chain joins TRBV7-9 to TRBJ2-7; 9 positions match TRBD1. Germline CDR1 SEHNR, CDR2 FQNEAQ (reference sequence). Trimming took 5 bases from V and 7 from J; bases not matched to a gene: 6. This CDR3 contains 13 residues. The CDR3 protein is CASSRTGGAEQYF. The CDR3 DNA is TGTGCCAGCAGCCGTACAGGGGGCGCGGAGCAGTACTTC. The variable domain in full, with the rest retrieved from reference TRBV7-9 and TRBJ2-7, is DTGVSQNPRHKITKRGQNVTFRCDPISEHNRLYWYRQTLGQGPEFLTYFQNEAQLEKSRLLSDRFSAERPKGSFSTLEIQRTEQGDSAMYLCASSRTGGAEQYFGPGTRLTVT.

The V call is TRBV5-1, the J call TRBJ2-1, with D possibly TRBD2 on 6 matching bases. CDR1 and CDR2 from the germline V gene are SGHRS and YFSETQ. The CDR3 has 15 residues. V was shortened by 6 bases and J by 2 bases, with 15 bases between the two germline ends. CDR3 coding DNA: TGCGCCAGCAACCCGGGGGAACTTACCTACAATGAGCAGTTCTTC. It encodes CASNPGELTYNEQFF.

V is TRBV10-1 and J is TRBJ2-5, with 7 bases aligning to TRBD2. This CDR3 is 15 amino acids long. The junction had 6 bases not matched to a gene; V was cut back by 3 bases and J by 2 bases. From germline, CDR1 is WNHNN and CDR2 SYGVQD (reference sequence). CDR3 residues: CASSESGDFQETQYF. The CDR3, as DNA: TGCGCCAGCAGTGAAAGCGGGGACTTTCAAGAGACCCAGTACTTC.

The rearrangement links TRBV7-9 to TRBJ2-5; 7 bases map to TRBD1. Germline loops: CDR1 SEHNR, CDR2 FQNEAQ (reference sequence). There are 14 residues in the CDR3. The ends lost 6 bases at V and 2 bases at J; junction bases unmatched: 6. Written as DNA, the CDR3 is TGTGCCAGCAGAGAGGGGGCGCGACAAGAGACCCAGTACTTC. As protein: CASREGARQETQYF.

V and J are TRBV5-1 and TRBJ1-4; the match to TRBD1 covers 11 bases. This CDR3 is 15 amino acids long. CDR1 is SGHRS, CDR2 YFSETQ, per germline. V lost 4 bases and J lost 10; bases outside the gene matches: 9. The CDR3 coding sequence is TGCGCCAGCAGCGAAACCACCGGGACAGGGGGAAAACTGTTTTTT. Translated: CASSETTGTGGKLFF.

The V call is TRBV3-1 (or the pseudogene TRBV3-2), the J call TRBJ2-2; 10 bases are shared with TRBD2. V lost 5 bases to trimming and J lost 5 bases; unmatched junction nucleotides: 8. The germline CDR1 and CDR2 sequences are LGHDT and YNNKEL (reference sequence). The CDR3 loop spans 16 amino acids. The CDR3 region is CASSWLAGAVTGELFF. In DNA form, the CDR3 reads TGTGCCAGCAGCTGGCTAGCGGGAGCGGTGACCGGGGAGCTGTTTTTT.

The chain combines TRBV18 with TRBJ2-1; possible D gene TRBD2, 6 bases. This CDR3 contains 15 residues. V gave up 2 bases and J gave up 4 bases, with 12 bases separating them. CDR1 and CDR2 (germline): KGHSH, LQKENI. DNA of the CDR3: TGTGCCAGCTCACCAGGAGCTAGCGCGTACAATGAGCAGTTCTTC. Encoded protein: CASSPGASAYNEQFF.

The chain joins TRBV14 to TRBJ1-1; D is unresolved. This CDR3 comprises 14 residues. V was cut by 0 bases and J by 7 bases, with 12 bases left in between. CDR1 and CDR2 (germline): SGHDN, FVKESK. The CDR3 here is CASSQDVDRLEAFF. The CDR3 nucleotides are TGTGCCAGCAGCCAAGATGTAGACCGACTTGAAGCTTTCTTT.

The gene calls are TRBV2 and TRBJ1-6; 7 nucleotides align to TRBD1. Germline CDR1 and CDR2: SNHLY and FYNNEI. V lost 8 bases and J lost 4; bases outside the gene matches: 5. This CDR3 has 14 residues. The CDR3 nucleotides read TGTGCCAGCCTCGGACAGGAATATAATTCACCCCTCCACTTT. Translation: CASLGQEYNSPLHF.

The rearrangement links TRBV7-3 to TRBJ2-1; 7 positions agree with TRBD2. The length of the CDR3 is 15 residues. Trimming at V came to 5 bases and at J to 7 bases, leaving 11 bases not matched to a gene. Germline V lookup: CDR1 SGHTA, CDR2 FQGTGA. In nucleotides, the CDR3 is TGTGCCAGCAGCCGATGGGCGGGAGCGGGTAATGAGCAGTTCTTC. This gives the protein CASSRWAGAGNEQFF.

This chain links TRBV5-1 with TRBJ2-1; a possible D gene is TRBD2 (5 bases). In germline, CDR1 is SGHRS, CDR2 YFSETQ. This CDR3 spans 13 amino acids. V lost 4 bases and J lost 4, with 9 bases in between. The CDR3 bases are TGCGCCAGCAGCCGGGGAGATTACAATGAGCAGTTCTTC. Translated: CASSRGDYNEQFF.

V usage is TRBV24-1 and J usage is TRBJ2-5; 8 bases agree with TRBD1. V gave up 4 bases and J gave up 1 base; unmatched junction bases: 10. Germline CDR1 reads KGHDR; CDR2 reads SFDVKD. This CDR3 contains 17 residues. The CDR3 loop reads CATSDSRQGTLQETQYF. CDR3 bases: TGTGCCACCAGTGACTCCCGACAGGGGACGCTCCAAGAGACCCAGTACTTC.

This chain uses TRBV5-1 with TRBJ2-7; 7 bases align to TRBD1. This CDR3 has 15 amino acids. V trimming: 4 bases; J trimming: 2 bases; junction bases outside the gene matches: 9. CDR1 and CDR2 (germline): SGHRS, YFSETQ. The DNA of the CDR3 is TGCGCCAGCAGCCCGACGGGACAGATCCCCTACGAGCAGTACTTC. Translating gives CASSPTGQIPYEQYF.

The rearrangement joins TRBV7-6 to TRBJ2-7; 13 positions match TRBD2. The V segment lost 4 bases and the J segment 3 bases; nucleotides outside the gene matches: 6. The CDR3 loop spans 16 amino acids. The germline gives CDR1 SGHVS, CDR2 FNYEAQ. This chain's CDR3 is CASSSQLAGGVYEQYF. DNA of the CDR3: TGTGCCAGCAGCTCGCAACTAGCGGGAGGGGTCTACGAGCAGTACTTC.

The chain recombines TRBV12-3 or TRBV12-4 with TRBJ1-2, with no clear D. V shed 5 bases and J shed 4 bases, with 11 bases lying between them. This CDR3 contains 13 residues. CDR3 sequence: CASSPLTSYGYTF. The DNA for the CDR3 is TGTGCCAGCAGTCCCCTTACTTCCTATGGCTACACCTTC.